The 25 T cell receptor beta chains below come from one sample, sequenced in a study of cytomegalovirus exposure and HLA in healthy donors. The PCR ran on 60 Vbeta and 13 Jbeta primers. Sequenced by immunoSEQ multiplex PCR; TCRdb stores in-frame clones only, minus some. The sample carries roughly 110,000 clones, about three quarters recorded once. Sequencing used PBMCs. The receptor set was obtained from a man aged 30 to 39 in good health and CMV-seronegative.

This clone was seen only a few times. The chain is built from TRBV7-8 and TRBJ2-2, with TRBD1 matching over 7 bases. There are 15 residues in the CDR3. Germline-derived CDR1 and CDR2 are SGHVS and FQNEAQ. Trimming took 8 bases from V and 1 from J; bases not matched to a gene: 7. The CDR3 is CASGLTGRNTGELFF. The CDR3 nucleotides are TGTGCCAGCGGTCTGACAGGGAGGAACACCGGGGAGCTGTTTTTT.

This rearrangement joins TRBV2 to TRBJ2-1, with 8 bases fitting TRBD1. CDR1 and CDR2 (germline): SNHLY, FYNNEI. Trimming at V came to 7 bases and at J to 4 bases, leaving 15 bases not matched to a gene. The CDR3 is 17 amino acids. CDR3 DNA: TGTGCCAGCACCGGACAGGGCCTGACACGACTTTACAATGAGCAGTTCTTC. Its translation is CASTGQGLTRLYNEQFF.

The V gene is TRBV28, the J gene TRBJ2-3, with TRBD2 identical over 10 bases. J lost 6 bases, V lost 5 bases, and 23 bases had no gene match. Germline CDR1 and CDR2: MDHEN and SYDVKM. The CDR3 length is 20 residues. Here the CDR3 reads CASSTTHLLKAGGPGDTQYF. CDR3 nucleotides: TGTGCCAGCAGTACTACTCATCTTCTCAAAGCGGGAGGGCCAGGTGATACGCAGTATTTT.

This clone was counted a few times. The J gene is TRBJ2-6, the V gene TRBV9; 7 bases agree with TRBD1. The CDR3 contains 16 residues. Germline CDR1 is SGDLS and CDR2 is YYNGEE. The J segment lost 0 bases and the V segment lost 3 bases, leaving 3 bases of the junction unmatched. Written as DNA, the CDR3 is TGTGCCAGCAGCGCGGGACAGAACTCTGGGGCCAACGTCCTGACTTTC. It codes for CASSAGQNSGANVLTF.

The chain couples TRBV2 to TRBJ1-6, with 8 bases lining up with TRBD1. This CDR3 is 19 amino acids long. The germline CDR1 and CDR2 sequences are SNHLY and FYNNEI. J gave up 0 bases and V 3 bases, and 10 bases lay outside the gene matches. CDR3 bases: TGTGCCAGCAGTGAGTCCCGGGACAGGTCGAGCTCCTATAATTCACCCCTCCACTTT. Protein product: CASSESRDRSSSYNSPLHF. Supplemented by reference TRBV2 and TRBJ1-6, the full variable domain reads EPEVTQTPSHQVTQMGQEVILRCVPISNHLYFYWYRQILGQKVEFLVSFYNNEISEKSEIFDDQFSVERPDGSNFTLKIRSTKLEDSAMYFCASSESRDRSSSYNSPLHFGNGTRLTVT.

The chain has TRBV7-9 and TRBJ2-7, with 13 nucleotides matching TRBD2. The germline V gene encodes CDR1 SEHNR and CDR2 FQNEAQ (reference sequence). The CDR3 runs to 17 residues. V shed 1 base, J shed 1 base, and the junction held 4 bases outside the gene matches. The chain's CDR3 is CASSLGLAGGGSYEQYF. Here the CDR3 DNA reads TGTGCCAGCAGCTTAGGACTAGCGGGGGGCGGTTCCTACGAGCAGTACTTC. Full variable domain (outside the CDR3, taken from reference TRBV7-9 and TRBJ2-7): DTGVSQNPRHKITKRGQNVTFRCDPISEHNRLYWYRQTLGQGPEFLTYFQNEAQLEKSRLLSDRFSAERPKGSFSTLEIQRTEQGDSAMYLCASSLGLAGGGSYEQYFGPGTRLTVT.

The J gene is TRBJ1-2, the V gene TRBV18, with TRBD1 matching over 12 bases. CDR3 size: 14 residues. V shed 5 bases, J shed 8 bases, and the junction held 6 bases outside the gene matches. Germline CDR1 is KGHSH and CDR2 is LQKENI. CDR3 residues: CASSTGQGARGYTF. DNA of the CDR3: TGTGCCAGCTCAACGGGACAGGGGGCCCGAGGCTACACCTTC.

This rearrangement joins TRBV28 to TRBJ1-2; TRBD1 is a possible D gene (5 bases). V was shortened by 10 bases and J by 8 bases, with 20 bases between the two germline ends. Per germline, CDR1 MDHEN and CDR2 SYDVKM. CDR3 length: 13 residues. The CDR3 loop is CATLSPTQGGYTF. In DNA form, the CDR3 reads TGTGCCACCCTATCGCCTACTCAGGGAGGCTACACCTTC.

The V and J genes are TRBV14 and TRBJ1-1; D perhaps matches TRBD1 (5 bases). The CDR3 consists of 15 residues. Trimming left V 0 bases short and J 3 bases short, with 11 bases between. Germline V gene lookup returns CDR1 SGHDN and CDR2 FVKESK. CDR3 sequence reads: CASSQDRAFHTEAFF. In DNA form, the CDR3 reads TGTGCCAGCAGCCAAGACAGGGCTTTTCACACTGAAGCTTTCTTT.

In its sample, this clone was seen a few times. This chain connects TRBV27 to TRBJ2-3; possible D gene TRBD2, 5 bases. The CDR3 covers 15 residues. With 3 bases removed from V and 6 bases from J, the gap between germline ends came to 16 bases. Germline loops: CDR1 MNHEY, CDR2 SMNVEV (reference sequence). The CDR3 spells CASSLGSSFRDTQYF. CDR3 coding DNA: TGTGCCAGCAGTTTGGGGTCTAGCTTTCGGGATACGCAGTATTTT.

As DNA, the CDR3 is TGTGCCAGCAGTGAATATGAGGGAAAGGACTATGGCTACACCTTC. Its protein product is CASSEYEGKDYGYTF. The chain uses TRBV25-1 and TRBJ1-2, with no clear D. Germline lookup yields CDR1 MGHDK and CDR2 SYGVNS. This CDR3 has 15 amino acids. V lost 0 bases and J lost 3, with 11 bases in between.

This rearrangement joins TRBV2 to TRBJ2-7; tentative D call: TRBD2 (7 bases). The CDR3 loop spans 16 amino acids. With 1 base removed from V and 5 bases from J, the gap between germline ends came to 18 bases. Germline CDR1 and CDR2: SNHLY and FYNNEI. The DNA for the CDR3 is TGTGCCAGCAGTGAAGGAGTGCGGGGGCCCCTCGACGAGCAGTACTTC. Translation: CASSEGVRGPLDEQYF.

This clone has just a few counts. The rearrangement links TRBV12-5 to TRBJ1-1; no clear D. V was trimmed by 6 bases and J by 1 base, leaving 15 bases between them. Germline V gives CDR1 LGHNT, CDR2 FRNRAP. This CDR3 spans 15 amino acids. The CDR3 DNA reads TGTGCTAGTGGCCCTCGATGGGAGAAGAACACTGAAGCTTTCTTT. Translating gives CASGPRWEKNTEAFF.

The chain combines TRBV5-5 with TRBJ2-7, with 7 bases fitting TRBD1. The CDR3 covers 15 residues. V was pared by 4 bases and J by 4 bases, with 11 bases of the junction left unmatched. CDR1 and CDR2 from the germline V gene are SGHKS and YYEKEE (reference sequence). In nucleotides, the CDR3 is TGTGCCAGCAGCCTTGGGACAGCAATAATATACGAGCAGTACTTC. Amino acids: CASSLGTAIIYEQYF.

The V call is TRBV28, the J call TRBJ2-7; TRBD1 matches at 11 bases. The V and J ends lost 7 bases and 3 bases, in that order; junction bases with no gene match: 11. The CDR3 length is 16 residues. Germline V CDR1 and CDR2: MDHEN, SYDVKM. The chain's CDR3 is CASNGAGTGGIYEQYF. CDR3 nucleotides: TGTGCCAGCAACGGAGCCGGGACAGGGGGTATCTACGAGCAGTACTTC.

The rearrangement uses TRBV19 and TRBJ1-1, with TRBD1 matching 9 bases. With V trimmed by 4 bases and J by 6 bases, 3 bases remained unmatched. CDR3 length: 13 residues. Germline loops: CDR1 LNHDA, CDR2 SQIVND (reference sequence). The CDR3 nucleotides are TGTGCCAGTAGTAACAGGGGGCAGGCTGAAGCTTTCTTT. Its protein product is CASSNRGQAEAFF.

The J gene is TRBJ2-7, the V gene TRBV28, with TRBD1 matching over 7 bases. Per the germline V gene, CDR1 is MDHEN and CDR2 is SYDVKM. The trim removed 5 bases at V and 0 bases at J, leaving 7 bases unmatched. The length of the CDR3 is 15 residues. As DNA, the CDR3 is TGTGCCAGCAGTCCGATTCGGGACAGCTCCTACGAGCAGTACTTC. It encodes CASSPIRDSSYEQYF.

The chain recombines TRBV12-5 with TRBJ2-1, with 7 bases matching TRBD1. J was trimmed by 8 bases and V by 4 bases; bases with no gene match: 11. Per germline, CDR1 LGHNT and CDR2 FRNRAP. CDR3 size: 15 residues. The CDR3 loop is CASGWTPTGTDEQFF. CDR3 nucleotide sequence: TGTGCTAGTGGTTGGACCCCGACAGGGACCGATGAGCAGTTCTTC.

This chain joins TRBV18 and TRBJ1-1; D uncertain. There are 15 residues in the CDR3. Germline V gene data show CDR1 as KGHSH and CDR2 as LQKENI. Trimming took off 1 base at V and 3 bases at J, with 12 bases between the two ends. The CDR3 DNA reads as TGTGCCAGCTCACCACGACGTATGGCGGACACTGAAGCTTTCTTT. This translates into CASSPRRMADTEAFF.

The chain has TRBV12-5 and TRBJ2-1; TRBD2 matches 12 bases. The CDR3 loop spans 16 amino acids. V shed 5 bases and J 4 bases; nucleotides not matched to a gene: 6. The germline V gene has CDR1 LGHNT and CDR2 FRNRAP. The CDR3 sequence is CASGPPLAGGYNEQFF. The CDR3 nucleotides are TGTGCTAGTGGTCCCCCCCTAGCGGGGGGGTACAATGAGCAGTTCTTC.

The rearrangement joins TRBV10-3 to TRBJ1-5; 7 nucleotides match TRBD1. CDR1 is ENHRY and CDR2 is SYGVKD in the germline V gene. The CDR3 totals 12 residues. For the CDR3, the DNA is TGTGCGGCAGGGGGTAGCAATCAGCCCCAGCATTTT. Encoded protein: CAAGGSNQPQHF.

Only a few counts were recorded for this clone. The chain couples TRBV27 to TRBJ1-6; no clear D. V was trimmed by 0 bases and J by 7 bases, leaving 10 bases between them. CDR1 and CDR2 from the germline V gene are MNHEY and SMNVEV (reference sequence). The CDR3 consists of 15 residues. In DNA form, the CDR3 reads TGTGCCAGCAGTTTATCGGGCGTCACAAATTCACCCCTCCACTTT. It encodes CASSLSGVTNSPLHF.

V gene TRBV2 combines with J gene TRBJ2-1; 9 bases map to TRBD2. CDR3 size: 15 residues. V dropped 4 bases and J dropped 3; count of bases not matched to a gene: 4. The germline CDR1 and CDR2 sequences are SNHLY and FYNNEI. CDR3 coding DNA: TGTGCCAGCAGTGCACGGACTAGCGTCTACAATGAGCAGTTCTTC. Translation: CASSARTSVYNEQFF.

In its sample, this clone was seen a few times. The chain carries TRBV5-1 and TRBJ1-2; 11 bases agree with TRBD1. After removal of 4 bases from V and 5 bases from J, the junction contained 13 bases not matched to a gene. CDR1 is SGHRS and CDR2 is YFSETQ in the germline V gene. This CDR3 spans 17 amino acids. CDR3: CASSPGQGAAAFYGYTF. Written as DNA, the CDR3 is TGCGCCAGCAGCCCTGGACAGGGGGCGGCAGCGTTTTATGGCTACACCTTC.

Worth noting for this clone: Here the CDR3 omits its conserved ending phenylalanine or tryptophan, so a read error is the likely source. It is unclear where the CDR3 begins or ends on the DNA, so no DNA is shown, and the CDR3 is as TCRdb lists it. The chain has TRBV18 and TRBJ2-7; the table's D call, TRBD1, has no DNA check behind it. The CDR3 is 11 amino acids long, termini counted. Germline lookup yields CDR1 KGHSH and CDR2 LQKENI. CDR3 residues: CASSPRIDRGK.